This is a list of T cell receptor beta chains from one sample in a study of blood T cells in healthy people across ages. TCRdb independently ran MiXCR on the 5' RACE reads; one entry per CDR3 protein. Of about 1,000,000 distinct CDR3 sequences in the sample, more than 40% were seen once. The sequenced material came from blood. These receptors were collected from a woman aged 60-75 years in good health. Both conserved end residues are part of each CDR3. Each record gives: J gene, V gene, D gene, clone size, CDR3 protein, CDR3 DNA. The D gene is left open where the match is weak. Size is stated for part of the rows, as once, few or many counts, or as a class when the clone is expanded.

j_gene: TRBJ2-5; v_gene: TRBV5-1; d_gene: TRBD1; abundance: -; CDR3aa: CASSPGQGVWETQYF; CDR3nt: TGCGCCAGCAGCCCGGGACAGGGGGTTTGGGAGACCCAGTACTTC
j_gene: TRBJ2-3; v_gene: TRBV4-1; d_gene: -; abundance: few; CDR3aa: CASSQSGLTITDTQYF; CDR3nt: TGCGCCAGCAGCCAGTCTGGGCTAACAATCACGGATACGCAGTATTTT
j_gene: TRBJ2-1; v_gene: TRBV20-1; d_gene: -; abundance: once; CDR3aa: CSAATSYNEQFF; CDR3nt: TGCAGTGCTGCCACCTCCTACAATGAGCAGTTCTTC
j_gene: TRBJ2-5; v_gene: TRBV5-1; d_gene: -; abundance: -; CDR3aa: CASSLLGGQLEETQYF; CDR3nt: TGCGCCAGCAGCTTGTTGGGGGGCCAGTTGGAAGAGACCCAGTACTTC
j_gene: TRBJ1-2; v_gene: TRBV20-1; d_gene: -; abundance: -; CDR3aa: CSARPQGRYGYTF; CDR3nt: TGCAGTGCTAGACCCCAGGGTCGGTATGGCTACACCTTC
j_gene: TRBJ2-7; v_gene: TRBV7-9; d_gene: -; abundance: -; CDR3aa: CASSSTGPHYEQYF; CDR3nt: TGTGCCAGCAGCTCTACAGGGCCCCACTACGAGCAGTACTTC
j_gene: TRBJ1-2; v_gene: TRBV29-1; d_gene: -; abundance: -; CDR3aa: CSVAVGTNYGYTF; CDR3nt: TGCAGCGTTGCCGTGGGCACTAACTATGGCTACACCTTC
j_gene: TRBJ2-1; v_gene: TRBV2; d_gene: -; abundance: -; CDR3aa: CASSPQTPTDGKMFF; CDR3nt: TGTGCCAGCAGTCCCCAAACCCCAACGGACGGTAAAATGTTCTTC
j_gene: TRBJ1-6; v_gene: TRBV28; d_gene: TRBD1; abundance: -; CDR3aa: CASSPMTGPNSPPHF; CDR3nt: TGTGCCAGCAGTCCTATGACAGGGCCGAATTCACCCCCCCACTTT
j_gene: TRBJ1-1; v_gene: TRBV27; d_gene: -; abundance: few; CDR3aa: CASTLTGQNTEAFF; CDR3nt: TGTGCCAGCACCCTCACAGGCCAGAATACTGAAGCTTTCTTT
j_gene: TRBJ2-7; v_gene: TRBV7-9; d_gene: -; abundance: few; CDR3aa: CASSLPLGDPYF; CDR3nt: TGTGCCAGCAGCCTACCCCTAGGTGATCCGTACTTC
j_gene: TRBJ2-3; v_gene: TRBV9; d_gene: -; abundance: many; CDR3aa: CASSGLTRGKDTQYF; CDR3nt: TGTGCCAGCAGCGGTTTGACTAGAGGGAAAGATACGCAGTATTTT
j_gene: TRBJ1-2; v_gene: TRBV7-3; d_gene: TRBD1; abundance: many; CDR3aa: CASSPRDSPLADGYTF; CDR3nt: TGTGCCAGCAGCCCCAGGGACAGTCCTTTGGCGGATGGCTACACCTTC
j_gene: TRBJ2-5; v_gene: TRBV5-6; d_gene: -; abundance: -; CDR3aa: CASSVSRVAETQYF; CDR3nt: TGTGCCAGCAGCGTGTCCAGGGTAGCGGAGACCCAGTACTTC
j_gene: TRBJ2-1; v_gene: TRBV12-3/TRBV12-4; d_gene: TRBD2; abundance: -; CDR3aa: CASSFVLAGLNEQFF; CDR3nt: TGTGCCAGCAGTTTTGTGCTAGCGGGACTGAATGAGCAGTTCTTC
j_gene: TRBJ2-5; v_gene: TRBV6-2/TRBV6-3; d_gene: -; abundance: few; CDR3aa: CASRPIGSYQETQYF; CDR3nt: TGTGCCAGCAGGCCAATTGGTTCATACCAAGAGACCCAGTACTTC
j_gene: TRBJ1-2; v_gene: TRBV24-1; d_gene: TRBD1; abundance: -; CDR3aa: CATSDSGQGTNYGYTF; CDR3nt: TGTGCCACCAGTGATTCCGGACAGGGGACTAACTATGGCTACACCTTC
j_gene: TRBJ1-6; v_gene: TRBV7-2; d_gene: -; abundance: few; CDR3aa: CASSSAQGRSPLHF; CDR3nt: TGTGCCAGCAGCTCCGCCCAGGGTCGGTCACCCCTCCACTTT
j_gene: TRBJ2-1; v_gene: TRBV7-2; d_gene: TRBD2; abundance: few; CDR3aa: CASSLRGLTKNYNEQFF; CDR3nt: TGTGCCAGCAGCTTAAGGGGACTAACAAAAAACTACAATGAGCAGTTCTTC
j_gene: TRBJ1-2; v_gene: TRBV20-1; d_gene: -; abundance: -; CDR3aa: CSASGLYYGYTF; CDR3nt: TGCAGTGCTAGTGGTCTATACTATGGCTACACCTTC
j_gene: TRBJ2-3; v_gene: TRBV10-2; d_gene: TRBD2; abundance: -; CDR3aa: CAGSDGPPIAGVGDTQYF; CDR3nt: TGCGCCGGCAGTGATGGTCCCCCCATAGCGGGAGTCGGCGATACGCAGTATTTT
j_gene: TRBJ2-7; v_gene: TRBV24-1; d_gene: -; abundance: -; CDR3aa: CATSDPAAGDGQYF; CDR3nt: TGTGCCACCAGTGATCCAGCCGCAGGGGACGGGCAGTACTTC
j_gene: TRBJ1-4; v_gene: TRBV28; d_gene: -; abundance: -; CDR3aa: CASNLGDSGNEKLFF; CDR3nt: TGTGCCAGCAATTTAGGGGATTCGGGTAATGAAAAACTGTTTTTT
j_gene: TRBJ2-7; v_gene: TRBV4-1; d_gene: -; abundance: -; CDR3aa: CASSQGGPGVYEQYF; CDR3nt: TGCGCCAGCAGCCAAGGGGGACCGGGGGTCTACGAGCAGTACTTC
j_gene: TRBJ2-1; v_gene: TRBV5-1; d_gene: -; abundance: once; CDR3aa: CASSLAGHRSDNEQFF; CDR3nt: TGCGCCAGCAGCTTGGCCGGACACCGTAGCGACAATGAGCAGTTCTTC
j_gene: TRBJ2-3; v_gene: TRBV12-3/TRBV12-4; d_gene: TRBD1; abundance: -; CDR3aa: CASSSGTGITDTQYF; CDR3nt: TGTGCCAGCAGCTCCGGGACAGGGATCACAGATACGCAGTATTTT
j_gene: TRBJ2-1; v_gene: TRBV29-1; d_gene: -; abundance: -; CDR3aa: CSVKDGASSTNEQFF; CDR3nt: TGCAGCGTTAAAGATGGGGCTAGCTCCACTAATGAGCAGTTCTTC
j_gene: TRBJ2-5; v_gene: TRBV9; d_gene: -; abundance: few; CDR3aa: CASSTQTGPQETQYF; CDR3nt: TGTGCCAGCAGCACCCAGACAGGTCCTCAAGAGACCCAGTACTTC
j_gene: TRBJ1-4; v_gene: TRBV2; d_gene: TRBD1; abundance: -; CDR3aa: CASARDRGFEKLFF; CDR3nt: TGTGCCAGCGCCCGGGACAGGGGGTTTGAAAAACTGTTTTTT
j_gene: TRBJ2-1; v_gene: TRBV7-2; d_gene: -; abundance: once; CDR3aa: CASSSGSINEQFF; CDR3nt: TGTGCCAGCAGCTCCGGCTCTATCAATGAGCAGTTCTTC
j_gene: TRBJ2-3; v_gene: TRBV6-4; d_gene: TRBD2; abundance: -; CDR3aa: CASSALAGGTTDTQYF; CDR3nt: TGTGCCAGCAGTGCCTTAGCGGGAGGGACCACAGATACGCAGTATTTT
j_gene: TRBJ2-7; v_gene: TRBV20-1; d_gene: -; abundance: -; CDR3aa: CSASGGLVSEQYF; CDR3nt: TGCAGTGCTAGTGGGGGGCTGGTTAGCGAGCAGTACTTC
j_gene: TRBJ1-5; v_gene: TRBV20-1; d_gene: TRBD1; abundance: -; CDR3aa: CSARTSTGWDQPQHF; CDR3nt: TGCAGTGCTAGAACATCGACAGGGTGGGATCAGCCCCAGCATTTT
j_gene: TRBJ2-7; v_gene: TRBV6-2/TRBV6-3; d_gene: TRBD2; abundance: -; CDR3aa: CASTGLAYYEQYF; CDR3nt: TGTGCCAGCACCGGACTAGCCTACTACGAGCAGTACTTC
j_gene: TRBJ2-5; v_gene: TRBV10-3; d_gene: TRBD2; abundance: few; CDR3aa: CAISGSGRAEEQYF; CDR3nt: TGTGCCATCAGTGGTAGCGGGAGGGCTGAAGAGCAGTACTTC
j_gene: TRBJ2-7; v_gene: TRBV14; d_gene: -; abundance: few; CDR3aa: CASSQVTGWAYEQYF; CDR3nt: TGTGCCAGCAGCCAAGTAACAGGGTGGGCCTACGAGCAGTACTTC
j_gene: TRBJ2-3; v_gene: TRBV27; d_gene: TRBD2; abundance: -; CDR3aa: CASSFTGGPRDTQYF; CDR3nt: TGTGCCAGCAGTTTTACGGGAGGGCCTCGAGATACGCAGTATTTT
j_gene: TRBJ2-1; v_gene: TRBV27; d_gene: -; abundance: -; CDR3aa: CASSLASGPQHPEQFF; CDR3nt: TGTGCCAGCAGTTTGGCCAGCGGGCCTCAGCACCCGGAGCAGTTCTTC
j_gene: TRBJ2-4; v_gene: TRBV29-1; d_gene: -; abundance: few; CDR3aa: CSVRNNQIAGGAKNIQYF; CDR3nt: TGCAGCGTCCGGAACAACCAGATAGCCGGGGGTGCCAAAAACATTCAGTACTTC
j_gene: TRBJ2-5; v_gene: TRBV12-3/TRBV12-4; d_gene: TRBD2; abundance: few; CDR3aa: CASSRPDGTSGHQETQYF; CDR3nt: TGTGCCAGCAGTCGCCCCGATGGGACTAGCGGGCATCAAGAGACCCAGTACTTC
j_gene: TRBJ2-7; v_gene: TRBV9; d_gene: -; abundance: few; CDR3aa: CASSRATTNEQYF; CDR3nt: TGTGCCAGCAGCCGGGCCACAACCAACGAGCAGTACTTC
j_gene: TRBJ2-3; v_gene: TRBV9; d_gene: -; abundance: few; CDR3aa: CASSVVGRVSDTQYF; CDR3nt: TGTGCCAGCAGCGTAGTAGGCAGGGTGTCAGATACGCAGTATTTT
j_gene: TRBJ2-2; v_gene: TRBV28; d_gene: -; abundance: few; CDR3aa: CASSLLLAMDSSGELFF; CDR3nt: TGTGCCAGCAGTTTACTCTTAGCGATGGACAGTTCCGGGGAGCTGTTTTTT
j_gene: TRBJ1-2; v_gene: TRBV7-3; d_gene: TRBD1; abundance: few; CDR3aa: CASSLSAGQLYGYTF; CDR3nt: TGTGCCAGCAGCTTAAGCGCGGGACAGTTGTATGGCTACACCTTC
j_gene: TRBJ2-5; v_gene: TRBV10-3; d_gene: TRBD1; abundance: -; CDR3aa: CAISDDRGFGYEQYF; CDR3nt: TGTGCCATCAGTGACGACAGGGGATTCGGGTATGAGCAGTACTTC